This T cell receptor (beta chain) was captured in a study of T cells in Graves' hyperthyroidism and ophthalmopathy. TCR beta CDR3 sequences were amplified from RNA transcripts. Initially, a first-round RT-PCR of the TCR CDR3 employed the HTBI primer set. TCRdb reanalysed the multiplex PCR reads using MiXCR and keeps one entry per CDR3 protein. The sample records under 300,000 distinct CDR3 sequences, 15% being singletons. The CDR3 sequence is 16 residues long. Trimming removed 5 bases from V and 5 bases from J; junction bases left unmatched: 11. Germline V gene lookup returns CDR1 SGHVS and CDR2 FQNEAQ. This clonotype appeared many times.

The clonotype was recovered from a woman between 50 and 59 years old with Graves' hyperthyroidism that later progressed to Graves' ophthalmopathy. The sample was blood. V and J are TRBV7-8 and TRBJ2-1; 8 bases agree with TRBD2. CDR3: CASSPPSGRVHNEQFF. The CDR3, as DNA: TGTGCCAGCAGCCCTCCCAGCGGGAGAGTCCACAATGAGCAGTTCTTC. Using reference TRBV7-8 and TRBJ2-1 for the parts outside the CDR3, the full variable domain is GAGVSQSPRYKVAKRGQDVALRCDPISGHVSLFWYQQALGQGPEFLTYFQNEAQLDKSGLPSDRFFAERPEGSVSTLKIQRTQQEDSAVYLCASSPPSGRVHNEQFFGPGTRLTVL.